This TCR beta chain was captured by sequencing in a study of cytomegalovirus exposure and HLA in healthy donors (dated by TCRdb to 2017 to 2019). Background for the entire study: An earlier analysis of approximately 590 of the donors reported more than 250 Gb of sequence data and more than 90 million unique TCR beta sequences from about 180 million T cells. Donor age, sex, ethnicity and CMV serostatus were collected together with the repertoire data. To predict cytomegalovirus infection status, the study brought together high-throughput TCR immunosequencing, statistical association of individual TCRs with disease status, and machine learning. An earlier analysis of around 640 of the donors used high-throughput TCR beta sequencing to judge whether each TCR beta V gene segment behaved as functional or pseudogenic. The aim of the study was to test whether cataloging public T cell receptors could identify signatures of past pathogen exposure. The later analysis used no new phenotypic data to find candidate immune exposures, relying instead on TCR beta sequences and their occurrence across donors. The genetic ancestry cluster associated with self-reported Caucasian donors included approximately 85% of the roughly 360 genotyped donors. Roughly 300 gigabases of sequencing data and roughly 90 million unique TCR sequences were included in an early release covering about 620 HLA-typed donors. The number of donors typed differed by locus, with 629-630 for A, B, C, DRB1 and DQB1, over 500 for DQA1, 600 to 610 for DPA1, and 472 for DPB1. To study patterns of TCR occurrence, a later analysis re-analyzed previously published TCR beta repertoires from 550 to 800 donors and added high-resolution HLA genotyping. Roughly 5 DR-DQ haplotypes were handled as single units for association and clustering, since linkage in the cohort was strong. A later genetic analysis used genome-wide SNP genotypes for 398 of the 666 donors, treating that subset as a discovery cohort. Across roughly 420 genotyped donors of the cohort, an average of approximately 220,000 unique TCR beta nucleotide sequences per donor were sequenced, and 15% to 20% of those sequences were non-productive. Every discovery cohort repertoire had been produced on one sequencing platform. The study profiled the T cell repertoires of 500 to 800 subjects by immunosequencing and related them to cytomegalovirus serostatus. Along with the roughly 700-subject first cohort, a separate validation cohort of around 110 different subjects was used. Both class I and class II loci were covered by HLA typing, at four-digit resolution. The paper's findings and limits, for the study overall: In both the original and validation cohorts, the classifier was reported to diagnose cytomegalovirus status with high specificity and sensitivity. Specific HLA alleles were associated with roughly 16,000 TCR beta sequences at a false discovery rate of 0.05 in a later analysis. In the study, around 150 TCR beta chains were listed as associated with cytomegalovirus. A further reported finding was that TCR beta sequences accurately predicted the HLA-A and HLA-B alleles for most subjects in the first cohort. When HLA alleles, especially DR and DQ, strongly co-occurred, TCR associations were difficult to assign to individual alleles. Because the 87-base-pair reads could not distinguish some IMGT-functional V segments, including TRBV6-2 and TRBV6-3, those segments were excluded. For the cohort, immune exposure information was limited to CMV serostatus. HLA typing was unavailable for some donors at each locus, so association tests used only the typed subset. Presence/absence analyses assumed roughly uniform sequencing depth across donors, an assumption that may not hold. According to the authors, the approach could potentially be generalized to other disease states and immunological phenotypes. A later analysis reported that several top co-occurrence clusters appeared linked to parvovirus B19, influenza, CMV and Epstein-Barr virus. In a later analysis, HLA-associated TCR beta chains were found to be more clonally expanded and to have lower generation probabilities than equally common non-associated chains. Compared with the approximately 700-donor mean, donors in an Asian-associated ancestry cluster had fewer N-insertions in productive TCRs, according to a later genetic analysis. The cohort was sequenced for TCR beta chains only, and without alpha or paired-chain data the features that could be detected were limited. Correlated functional status among segregating V segments might reflect linkage disequilibrium, but an unknown experimental factor could not be ruled out. Broadly in line with IMGT annotations, most TCR beta V segments showed up in productive rearrangements about 90% or about 30% of the time in an earlier analysis of about 500 of the donors. The sequencing pipeline was judged likely to have produced a cluster of highly shared sequence variants as a technical artifact. In a later analysis, TCR association rates were found to vary across HLA loci, with the most associated TCRs seen for DRB1 alleles and the fewest for HLA-C alleles. A later analysis found that most CMV-associated TCR beta chains appeared HLA-restricted, with HLA associations seemingly driven largely by CMV exposure. In vitro tests confirmed that a few of the cytomegalovirus-associated TCR beta chains recognize cytomegalovirus antigens. Because counts were too low, 15 or so rarely observed V segments, including chromosome 9 orphons, were excluded from the earlier analysis of fewer than 650 of the donors. A later genetic analysis associated a missense DCLRE1C variant with V-gene and J-gene trimming of TCR beta chains, and an independent cohort replicated the association. While some public TCRs were present in many individuals, most TCR sequences turned up only very rarely across donors.

Library creation used the immunoSEQ multiplex PCR assay. The multiplex PCR relied on a mix of 60 forward primers for TCR Vbeta segments and 13 reverse primers for TCR Jbeta segments. Amplification of the CDR3 region of rearranged TCR beta genes was performed with a multiplex PCR assay on genomic DNA. The amplified TCR beta libraries were sequenced on the Illumina HiSeq System as 87-base-pair reads. In the paper's pipeline: A later analysis tallied 75 million to 85 million unique TCR beta chains across the roughly 610 repertoires, and approximately 9.9 million of those chains were shared by two or more donors. Raw reads were error-corrected and collapsed into unique sequences by a nearest-neighbor algorithm in which closely related sequences were merged to remove PCR and sequencing errors. To assign V, D and J gene segments, CDR3 sequences were aligned to IMGT reference sequences. Each retained sequence needed at least a six-nucleotide match to both a V gene segment and a J gene segment. Rearrangements were classified as productive when the CDR3 lacked stop codons and remained in frame with V and J, and all other rearrangements were classified as non-productive. Following IMGT convention, CDR3 was defined as the stretch from the second conserved V-encoded cysteine to the conserved J-encoded phenylalanine. Sequences without an unambiguous match to a single V gene segment were excluded from the earlier analysis of 450 to 650 of the donors. In an earlier analysis of approximately 560 of the donors, a V segment was called functional when productive rearrangements were above 56.7%, and segregating when the standard deviation between donors exceeded 5%. A statistical classification framework was built to diagnose cytomegalovirus status from the catalog of TCR beta chain sequences. V and J gene assignment, in a later analysis, came from comparing TCR nucleotide sequences with IMGT/GENE-DB human TR gene sequences. In a later analysis, CDR3 sequences and most-parsimonious VDJ recombination scenarios were assigned using the TCRdist pipeline. In a later analysis, each TCR beta chain was defined by its CDR3 amino acid sequence together with its V-gene family, and reads lacking a unique V-gene family were excluded. As a way to deal with suspected cross-contamination and a sequencing artifact, a later analysis dropped 592 nucleotide sequences that were highly shared and had low generation probability. For each public chain, a later analysis derived a clonal expansion index from normalized ranks of inferred template counts within each repertoire. In a later analysis, generation probabilities were computed using a VDJ recombination model fitted to out-of-frame rearrangements, and the results were checked against IGoR. Hypergeometric tests were used in a later analysis to score TCR-TCR, TCR-HLA and TCR-CMV co-occurrence, with a repertoire-size bias correction applied to the TCR pairs. A later analysis estimated false discovery rates by permuting HLA or CMV assignments 20 times. In a later analysis, co-occurring TCRs were grouped using DBSCAN, with TCRdist sequence similarity added in when clustering inside HLA-allele-positive subsets. For co-occurrence clustering, repertoires with fewer than 30,000 or more than 120,000 public chains were excluded, along with a handful of repertoires with anomalous nucleotide sharing. This immuneACCESS table, as held by TCRdb, lists in-frame sequences with V and J called but not all clones. Of the missing ones, under half trace to an unresolved V gene in checked studies; the others have no known cause. V, J and clone size are those of that table, while D and trimming were read from the DNA. The sample data list some 130,000 clones, and 82% of these were observed just once. The ten largest clones represent 11% of the sample.

In total, 666 healthy bone marrow donors made up the cohort. Cohort members were all nominally healthy when sampled, although unrecorded immune exposures were likely present. The donor tested CMV seropositive, placing the donor among the roughly 270 seropositive members of the cohort. Every donor gave a peripheral blood sample, and the peripheral blood mononuclear cells from that sample were used for TCR beta sequencing. Genomic DNA extraction from the blood cell samples was performed with the Qiagen DNeasy Blood Extraction Kit. In its sample, this clone was seen once. Its antigen is currently not known. No much larger clonotype is one base removed from it; base qualities were not supplied. The CDR3 contains 14 residues, cysteine and phenylalanine counted. CDR3 DNA is the only sequence kept; it has 42 bases, read in frame from the first base. The CDR1 and CDR2 encoded by the germline V gene are MDHEN and SYDVKM. V trim: 9 bases; J trim: 1 base; unmatched bases: 9.

The chain is made from TRBV28 and TRBJ2-7; the central 7 bases match TRBD1. This TCR derives from a male donor in good health and CMV-seropositive. Sequenced: PBMCs. For the CDR3, the sequence is CASLRTGASYEQYF. The DNA sequence is TGTGCCAGTCTTCGAACAGGGGCTTCCTACGAGCAGTACTTC.